This entry concerns a single T cell receptor (beta chain). Its antigen is unknown. No qualities accompany the bases; no much larger clone lies one base away. The source of the sample is a study of cytomegalovirus exposure and HLA in healthy donors (dated 2017 in TCRdb). Concerning the study at large: According to a later analysis, one platform produced both the 120 validation repertoires and the 670 or so repertoires of the first cohort. To predict cytomegalovirus infection status, the study brought together high-throughput TCR immunosequencing, statistical association of individual TCRs with disease status, and machine learning. The aim of the study was to test whether cataloging public T cell receptors could identify signatures of past pathogen exposure. In addition to the first cohort of roughly 670 subjects, a separate validation cohort of over 90 different subjects was used. Study-level results and caveats: A later analysis found that TCRs clustered in the first cohort also tended to co-occur in the 120 or so validation repertoires, with roughly 95% of cluster scores above 0. In vitro tests confirmed that a few of the cytomegalovirus-associated TCR beta chains recognize cytomegalovirus antigens. The authors suggested that the approach could potentially be generalized to other disease states and immunological phenotypes. The classifier was reported to diagnose cytomegalovirus status with high specificity and sensitivity in both the original and validation cohorts. A total of about 150 TCR beta chains were listed by the study as associated with cytomegalovirus. All 110 or so repertoires were used to score co-occurrence in the validation cohort in a later analysis, because that analysis had no HLA typing for the cohort. While some public TCRs were present in many individuals, most TCR sequences turned up only very rarely across donors.

The germline ends are 15 bases apart after V is trimmed by 5 bases and J by 3 bases. Taken from cysteine to phenylalanine, the CDR3 has 15 residues. The CDR3 DNA has 45 bases and is translated from base 1. CDR1 and CDR2 (SGHRS, YFSETQ) derive from the germline V gene. Donors formed part of the validation cohort, which comprised 120 subjects and was distinct from the first cohort of over 500 subjects. The library was generated by the immunoSEQ multiplex PCR assay. The original methods were these. A statistical classification framework was developed to diagnose cytomegalovirus status using the catalog of TCR beta chain sequences. Imported from immuneACCESS, the table was reduced by TCRdb to in-frame sequences with V and J called. These copies leave out some clones; in studies compared against another copy, an unresolved V gene accounts for under half, and the cause of the remainder is not known. The V and J calls and clone size were taken over from that table, and D and trimming were inferred from the DNA. The sample table holds roughly 190,000 clones, of which more than 75% were seen once. 1.4% to 1.5% of the sample rests with the top ten.

Sequenced input: PBMCs. This TCR derives from a woman aged 18-29 years in good health and CMV-seronegative. Here the chain combines TRBV5-1 and TRBJ2-1, and TRBD1 may be the D gene, going by 6 matching bases. CDR3 region: CASRIDWGLYNEQFF. The bases read TGCGCCAGCAGAATAGATTGGGGGCTCTACAATGAGCAGTTCTTC.